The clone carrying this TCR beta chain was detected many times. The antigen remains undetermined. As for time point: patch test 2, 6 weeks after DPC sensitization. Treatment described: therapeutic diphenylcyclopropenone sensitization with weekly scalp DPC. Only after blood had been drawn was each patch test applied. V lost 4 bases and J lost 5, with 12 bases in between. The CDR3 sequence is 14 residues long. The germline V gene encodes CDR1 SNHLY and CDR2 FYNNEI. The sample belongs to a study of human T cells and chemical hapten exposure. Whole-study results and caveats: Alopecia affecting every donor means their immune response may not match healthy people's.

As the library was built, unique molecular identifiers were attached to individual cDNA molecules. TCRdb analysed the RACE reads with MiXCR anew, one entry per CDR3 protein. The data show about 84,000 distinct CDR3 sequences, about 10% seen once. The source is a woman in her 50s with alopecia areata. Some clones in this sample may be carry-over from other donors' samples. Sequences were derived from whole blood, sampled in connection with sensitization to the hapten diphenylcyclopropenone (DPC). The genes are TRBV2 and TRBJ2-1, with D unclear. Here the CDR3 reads CASSVPTSHNEQFF. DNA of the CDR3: TGTGCCAGCAGTGTACCCACCAGCCACAATGAGCAGTTCTTC.